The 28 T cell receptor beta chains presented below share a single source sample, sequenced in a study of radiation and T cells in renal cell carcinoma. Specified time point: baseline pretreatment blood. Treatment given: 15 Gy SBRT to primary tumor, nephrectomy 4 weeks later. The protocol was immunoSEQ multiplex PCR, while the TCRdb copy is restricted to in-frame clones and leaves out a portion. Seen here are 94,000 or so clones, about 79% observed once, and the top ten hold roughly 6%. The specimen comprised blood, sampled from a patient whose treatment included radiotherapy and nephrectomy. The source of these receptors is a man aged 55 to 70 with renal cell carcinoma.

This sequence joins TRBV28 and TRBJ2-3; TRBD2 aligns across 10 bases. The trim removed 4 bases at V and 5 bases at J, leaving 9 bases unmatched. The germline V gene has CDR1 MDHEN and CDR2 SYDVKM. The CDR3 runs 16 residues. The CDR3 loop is CASSSPSGRAGDTQYF. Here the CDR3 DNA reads TGTGCCAGCAGTTCGCCGAGCGGGAGGGCGGGAGATACGCAGTATTTT.

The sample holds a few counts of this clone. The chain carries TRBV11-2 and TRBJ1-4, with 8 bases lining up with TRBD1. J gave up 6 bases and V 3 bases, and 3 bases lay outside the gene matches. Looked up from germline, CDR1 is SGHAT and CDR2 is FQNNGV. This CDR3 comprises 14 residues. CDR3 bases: TGTGCCAGCAGCTTCGGGACAGGATATGAAAAACTGTTTTTT. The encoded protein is CASSFGTGYEKLFF.

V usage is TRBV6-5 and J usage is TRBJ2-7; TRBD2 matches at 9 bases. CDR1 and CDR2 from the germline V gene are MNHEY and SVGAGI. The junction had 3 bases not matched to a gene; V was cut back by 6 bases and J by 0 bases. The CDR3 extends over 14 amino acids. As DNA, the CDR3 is TGTGCCAGCAGGGGTAGCGGGAGCTCCTACGAGCAGTACTTC. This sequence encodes CASRGSGSSYEQYF.

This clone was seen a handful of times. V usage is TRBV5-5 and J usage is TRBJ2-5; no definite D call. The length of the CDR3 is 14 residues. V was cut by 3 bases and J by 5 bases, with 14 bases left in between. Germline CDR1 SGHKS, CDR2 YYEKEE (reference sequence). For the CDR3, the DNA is TGTGCCAGCAGCTCTTCCCGGGCCTCCGAGACCCAGTACTTC. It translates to CASSSSRASETQYF.

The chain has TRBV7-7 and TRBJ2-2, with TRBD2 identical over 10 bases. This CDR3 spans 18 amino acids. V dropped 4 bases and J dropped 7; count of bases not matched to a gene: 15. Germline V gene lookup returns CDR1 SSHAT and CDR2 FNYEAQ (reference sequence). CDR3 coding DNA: TGTGCCAGCAGCTCCCTTAGGGGAACTAGCGGGATTGGCGGGGAGCTGTTTTTT. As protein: CASSSLRGTSGIGGELFF.

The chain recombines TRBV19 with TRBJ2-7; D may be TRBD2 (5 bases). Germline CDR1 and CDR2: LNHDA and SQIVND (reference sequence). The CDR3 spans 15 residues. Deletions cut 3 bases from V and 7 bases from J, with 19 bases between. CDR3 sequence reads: CASSIRRAPKEEQYF. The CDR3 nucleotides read TGTGCCAGTAGTATTCGGCGGGCTCCGAAGGAGGAGCAGTACTTC.

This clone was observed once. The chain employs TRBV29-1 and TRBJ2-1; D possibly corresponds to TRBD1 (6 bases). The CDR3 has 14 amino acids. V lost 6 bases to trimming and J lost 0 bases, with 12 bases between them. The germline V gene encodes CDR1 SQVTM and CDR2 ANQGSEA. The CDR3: CSVHRDDSYNEQFF. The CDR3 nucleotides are TGCAGCGTGCACAGGGACGACTCCTACAATGAGCAGTTCTTC.

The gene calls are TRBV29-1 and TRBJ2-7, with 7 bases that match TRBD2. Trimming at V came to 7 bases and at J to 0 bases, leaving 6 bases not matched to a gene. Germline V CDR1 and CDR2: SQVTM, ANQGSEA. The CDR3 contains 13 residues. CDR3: CSAAGDYSYEQYF. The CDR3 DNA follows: TGCAGCGCTGCCGGGGACTACTCCTACGAGCAGTACTTC.

CDR3 sequence: CASSWLPGGTEAFF. For the CDR3, the DNA is TGTGCCAGCAGTTGGTTGCCAGGGGGCACAGAAGCTTTCTTT. The J gene is TRBJ1-1, the V gene TRBV28; 8 nucleotides agree with TRBD1. Germline CDR1 reads MDHEN; CDR2 reads SYDVKM. The CDR3 length is 14 residues. The J segment lost 8 bases and the V segment lost 4 bases, leaving 9 bases of the junction unmatched. Using reference TRBV28 and TRBJ1-1 for the parts outside the CDR3, the full variable domain is DVKVTQSSRYLVKRTGEKVFLECVQDMDHENMFWYRQDPGLGLRLIYFSYDVKMKEKGDIPEGYSVSREKKERFSLILESASTNQTSMYLCASSWLPGGTEAFFGQGTRLTVV.

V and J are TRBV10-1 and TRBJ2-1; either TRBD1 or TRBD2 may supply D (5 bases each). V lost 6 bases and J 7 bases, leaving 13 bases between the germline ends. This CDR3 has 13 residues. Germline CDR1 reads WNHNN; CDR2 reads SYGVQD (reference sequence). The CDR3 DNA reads TGCGCCAGCAGGCCGGGACCTTCGAATGAGCAGTTCTTC. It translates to CASRPGPSNEQFF.

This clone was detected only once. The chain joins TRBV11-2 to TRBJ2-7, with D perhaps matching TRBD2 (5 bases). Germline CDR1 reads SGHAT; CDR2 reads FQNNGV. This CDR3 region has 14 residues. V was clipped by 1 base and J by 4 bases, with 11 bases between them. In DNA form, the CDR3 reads TGTGCCAGCAGCTTAGGCCCAGCGGAGTACGAGCAGTACTTC. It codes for CASSLGPAEYEQYF.

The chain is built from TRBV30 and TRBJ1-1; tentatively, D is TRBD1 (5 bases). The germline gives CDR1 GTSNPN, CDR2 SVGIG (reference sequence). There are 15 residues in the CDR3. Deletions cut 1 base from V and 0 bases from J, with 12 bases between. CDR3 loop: CAWSANGGMNTEAFF. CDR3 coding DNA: TGTGCCTGGAGTGCAAACGGGGGTATGAACACTGAAGCTTTCTTT.

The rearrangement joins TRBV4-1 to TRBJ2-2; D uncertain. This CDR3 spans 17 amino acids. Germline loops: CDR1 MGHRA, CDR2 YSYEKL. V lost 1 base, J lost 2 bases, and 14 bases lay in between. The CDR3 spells CASSQGLRGGNTGELFF. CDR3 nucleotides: TGCGCCAGCAGCCAAGGGCTTCGTGGCGGAAACACCGGGGAGCTGTTTTTT.

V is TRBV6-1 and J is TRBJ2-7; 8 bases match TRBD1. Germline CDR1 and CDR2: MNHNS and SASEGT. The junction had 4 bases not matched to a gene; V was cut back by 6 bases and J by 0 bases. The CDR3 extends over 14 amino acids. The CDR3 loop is CASRYTGGSYEQYF. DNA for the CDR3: TGTGCCAGCAGGTATACAGGGGGCTCCTACGAGCAGTACTTC.

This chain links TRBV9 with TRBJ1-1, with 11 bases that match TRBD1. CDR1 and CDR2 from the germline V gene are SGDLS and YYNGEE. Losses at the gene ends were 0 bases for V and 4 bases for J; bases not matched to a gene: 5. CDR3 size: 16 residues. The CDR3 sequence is CASSVGVGTGGTEAFF. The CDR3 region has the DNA TGTGCCAGCAGCGTAGGGGTCGGGACAGGGGGCACTGAAGCTTTCTTT.

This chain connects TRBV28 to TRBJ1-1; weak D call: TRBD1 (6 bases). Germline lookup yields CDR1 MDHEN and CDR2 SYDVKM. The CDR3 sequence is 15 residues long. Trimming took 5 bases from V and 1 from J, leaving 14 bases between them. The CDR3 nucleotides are TGTGCCAGCAGTCCACAGGGAGGGAGGAACACTGAAGCTTTCTTT. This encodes CASSPQGGRNTEAFF.

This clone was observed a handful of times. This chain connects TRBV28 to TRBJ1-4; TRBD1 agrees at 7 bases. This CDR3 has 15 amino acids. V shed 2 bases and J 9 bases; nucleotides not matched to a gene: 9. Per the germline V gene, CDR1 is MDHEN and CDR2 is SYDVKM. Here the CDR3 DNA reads TGTGCCAGCAGTTTAGAGCAGGGGGAATTGAAAAAACTGTTTTTT. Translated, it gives CASSLEQGELKKLFF.

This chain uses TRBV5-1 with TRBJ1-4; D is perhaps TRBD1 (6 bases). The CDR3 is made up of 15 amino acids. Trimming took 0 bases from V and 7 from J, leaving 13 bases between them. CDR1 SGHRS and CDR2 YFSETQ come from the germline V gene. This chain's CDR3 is CASSLAGGWGEKLFF. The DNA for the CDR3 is TGCGCCAGCAGCTTGGCGGGGGGCTGGGGTGAAAAACTGTTTTTT.

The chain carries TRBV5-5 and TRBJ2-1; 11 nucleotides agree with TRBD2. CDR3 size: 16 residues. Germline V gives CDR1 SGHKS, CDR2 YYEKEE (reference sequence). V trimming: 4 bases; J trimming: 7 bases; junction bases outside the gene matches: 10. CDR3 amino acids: CASSPLLAGAINEQFF. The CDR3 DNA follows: TGTGCCAGCAGCCCTTTACTAGCGGGAGCAATTAATGAGCAGTTCTTC.

CDR3 sequence: CASSFGATTRLAFTDTQYF. For the CDR3, the DNA is TGCGCCAGCAGCTTCGGGGCCACAACCCGACTAGCTTTCACAGATACGCAGTATTTT. This chain links TRBV5-1 with TRBJ2-3; 7 bases align to TRBD2. This CDR3 is built from 19 residues. Germline CDR1 reads SGHRS; CDR2 reads YFSETQ. Unmatched junction bases numbered 17, after V lost 2 bases and J lost 2 bases.

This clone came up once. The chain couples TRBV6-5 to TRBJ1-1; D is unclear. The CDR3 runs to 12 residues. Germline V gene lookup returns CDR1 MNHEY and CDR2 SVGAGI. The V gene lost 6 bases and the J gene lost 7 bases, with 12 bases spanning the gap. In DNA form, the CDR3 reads TGTGCCAGCAGACCCGGGGTGGGTGAAGCTTTCTTT. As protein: CASRPGVGEAFF.

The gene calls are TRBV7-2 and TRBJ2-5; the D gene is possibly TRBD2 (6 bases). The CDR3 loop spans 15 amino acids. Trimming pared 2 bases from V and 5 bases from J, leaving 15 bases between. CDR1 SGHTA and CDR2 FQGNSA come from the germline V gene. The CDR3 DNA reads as TGTGCCAGCAGCTTACGGTCGGGAGAGGGGGAGACCCAGTACTTC. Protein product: CASSLRSGEGETQYF.

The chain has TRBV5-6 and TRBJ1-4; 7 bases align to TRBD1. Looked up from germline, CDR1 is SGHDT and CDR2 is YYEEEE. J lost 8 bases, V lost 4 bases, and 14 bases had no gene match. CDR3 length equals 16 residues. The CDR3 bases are TGTGCCAGCAGCCCGCTCACGACAGGGCTGAAAGAAAAACTGTTTTTT. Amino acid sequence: CASSPLTTGLKEKLFF.

CDR3 protein: CASSLDRVGEKLFF. Written as DNA, the CDR3 is TGTGCCAGCAGCTTGGACAGGGTGGGTGAAAAACTGTTTTTT. V usage is TRBV5-6 and J usage is TRBJ1-4; D possibly corresponds to TRBD1 (6 bases). The germline CDR1 and CDR2 sequences are SGHDT and YYEEEE. Trimming shortened V by 0 bases and J by 7 bases, and 10 bases separated the two germline ends. The CDR3 extends over 14 amino acids.

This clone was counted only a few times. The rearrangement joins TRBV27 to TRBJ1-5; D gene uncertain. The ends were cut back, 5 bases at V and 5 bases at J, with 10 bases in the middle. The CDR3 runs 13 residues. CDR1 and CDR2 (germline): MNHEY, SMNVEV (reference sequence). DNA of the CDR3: TGTGCCAGCAGTACGCGGGAGCATCAGCCCCAGCATTTT. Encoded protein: CASSTREHQPQHF.

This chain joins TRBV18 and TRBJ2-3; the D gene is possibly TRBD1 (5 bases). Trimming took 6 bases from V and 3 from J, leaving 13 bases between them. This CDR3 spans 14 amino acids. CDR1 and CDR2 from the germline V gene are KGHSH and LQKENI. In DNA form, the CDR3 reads TGTGCCAGCTCCCGAGCCCAGGGAACAGATACGCAGTATTTT. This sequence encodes CASSRAQGTDTQYF.

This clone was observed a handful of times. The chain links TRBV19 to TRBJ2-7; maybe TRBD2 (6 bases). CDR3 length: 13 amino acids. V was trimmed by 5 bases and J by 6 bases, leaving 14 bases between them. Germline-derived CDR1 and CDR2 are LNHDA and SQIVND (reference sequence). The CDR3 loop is CASSQGQEGEQYF. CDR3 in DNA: TGTGCCAGTAGTCAGGGCCAGGAGGGCGAGCAGTACTTC.

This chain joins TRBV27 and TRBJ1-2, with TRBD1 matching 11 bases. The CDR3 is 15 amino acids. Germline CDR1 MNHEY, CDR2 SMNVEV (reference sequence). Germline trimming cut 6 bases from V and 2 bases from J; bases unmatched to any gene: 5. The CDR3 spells CASSPRTGGNYGYTF. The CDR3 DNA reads TGTGCCAGCAGCCCTAGGACAGGGGGCAACTATGGCTACACCTTC.